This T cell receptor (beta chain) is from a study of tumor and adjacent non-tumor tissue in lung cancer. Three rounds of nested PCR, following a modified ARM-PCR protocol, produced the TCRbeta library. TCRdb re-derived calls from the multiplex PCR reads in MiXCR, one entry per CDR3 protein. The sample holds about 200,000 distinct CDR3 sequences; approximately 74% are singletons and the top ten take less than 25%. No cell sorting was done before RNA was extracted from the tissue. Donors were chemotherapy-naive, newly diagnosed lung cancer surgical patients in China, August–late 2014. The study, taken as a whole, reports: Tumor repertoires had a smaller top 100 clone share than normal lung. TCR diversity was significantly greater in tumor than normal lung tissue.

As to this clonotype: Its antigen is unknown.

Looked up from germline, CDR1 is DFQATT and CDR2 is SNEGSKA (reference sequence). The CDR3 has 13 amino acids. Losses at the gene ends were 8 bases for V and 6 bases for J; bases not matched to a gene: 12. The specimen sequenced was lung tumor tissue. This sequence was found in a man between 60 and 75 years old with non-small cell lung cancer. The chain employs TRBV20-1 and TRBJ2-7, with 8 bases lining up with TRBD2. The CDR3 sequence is CSSCPGGETEQYF. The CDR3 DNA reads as TGCAGTTCCTGCCCCGGGGGGGAAACCGAGCAGTACTTC.